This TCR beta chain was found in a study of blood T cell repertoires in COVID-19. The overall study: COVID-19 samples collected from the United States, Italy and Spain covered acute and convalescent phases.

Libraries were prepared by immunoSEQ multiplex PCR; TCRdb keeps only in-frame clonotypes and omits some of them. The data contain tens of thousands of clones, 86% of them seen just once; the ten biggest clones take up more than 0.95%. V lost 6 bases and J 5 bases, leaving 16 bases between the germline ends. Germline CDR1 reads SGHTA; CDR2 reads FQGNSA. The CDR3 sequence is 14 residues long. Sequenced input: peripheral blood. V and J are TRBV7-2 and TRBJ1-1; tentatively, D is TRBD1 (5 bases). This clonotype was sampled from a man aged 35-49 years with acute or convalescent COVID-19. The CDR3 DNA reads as TGTGCCAGCAGACCACCCGGGACTCGAACTGAAGCTTTCTTT. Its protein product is CASRPPGTRTEAFF. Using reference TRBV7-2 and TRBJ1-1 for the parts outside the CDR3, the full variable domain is GAGVSQSPSNKVTEKGKDVELRCDPISGHTALYWYRQSLGQGLEFLIYFQGNSAPDKSGLPSDRFSAERTGGSVSTLTIQRTQQEDSAVYLCASRPPGTRTEAFFGQGTRLTVV.